The 11 T cell receptor beta chains below come from one sample, sequenced in a study of blood T cell repertoires in COVID-19. Only in-frame clones appear in the TCRdb table, and some are missing; sequencing was by immunoSEQ multiplex PCR. The sample lists tens of thousands of clones, around 82% seen once, with around two fifths in the top ten. The sample consisted of peripheral blood. These receptors were taken from a woman aged 80 or older with active or convalescent COVID-19.

The chain uses TRBV5-5 and TRBJ2-1; 8 positions match TRBD1. Per germline, CDR1 SGHKS and CDR2 YYEKEE (reference sequence). The CDR3 contains 15 residues. V shed 4 bases and J 3 bases; nucleotides not matched to a gene: 6. DNA for the CDR3: TGTGCCAGCAGCGTCGCCGGGACAGGCTACAATGAGCAGTTCTTC. Its translation is CASSVAGTGYNEQFF.

The CDR3, as DNA: TGTGCCAGCAGCCAAGGGACTAGCGGGGCGTCCTACAATGAGCAGTTCTTC. Its translation: CASSQGTSGASYNEQFF. The gene calls are TRBV3-1 (or the pseudogene TRBV3-2) and TRBJ2-1, with TRBD2 matching 12 bases. V was clipped by 1 base and J by 1 base; unmatched bases: 2. The CDR3 is 17 amino acids. Germline CDR1 and CDR2: LGHDT and YNNKEL (reference sequence).

The chain joins TRBV7-9 to TRBJ2-5; D may be TRBD1 (6 bases). Between the trimmed V and J ends, which lost 5 bases and 8 bases, there was a span of 12 bases. Germline V lookup: CDR1 SEHNR, CDR2 FQNEAQ (reference sequence). This CDR3 region has 12 residues. The CDR3, as DNA: TGTGCCAGCAGCACTCAACAGGGTACCCAGTACTTC. It specifies CASSTQQGTQYF.

In this sample, this clone turned up once. The genes are TRBV3-1 (or the pseudogene TRBV3-2) and TRBJ2-2; 7 nucleotides align to TRBD1. Germline CDR1 LGHDT, CDR2 YNNKEL (reference sequence). The V and J ends lost 5 bases and 6 bases, in that order; junction bases with no gene match: 9. The CDR3 is 15 residues long. CDR3 DNA: TGTGCCAGCAGCGCCAAGGGGGCGCGCGCCGGGGAGCTGTTTTTT. It codes for CASSAKGARAGELFF.

The genes are TRBV28 and TRBJ1-2; 8 bases are shared with TRBD1. After removal of 10 bases from V and 4 bases from J, the junction contained 11 bases not matched to a gene. This CDR3 comprises 14 residues. Germline values: CDR1 MDHEN, CDR2 SYDVKM. The CDR3 DNA reads as TGTGCCACCTCAGGGGGCGGGACGCTCTATGGCTACACCTTC. Translation: CATSGGGTLYGYTF.

The chain couples TRBV12-3 or TRBV12-4 to TRBJ2-7; D unresolved. The CDR3 length is 13 residues. The V end lost 0 bases, the J end lost 1 base, and 4 bases lay between the germline ends. Here the CDR3 reads CASSLAGSYEQYF. The CDR3 DNA is TGTGCCAGCAGTTTAGCCGGTTCCTACGAGCAGTACTTC.

The V and J genes are TRBV19 and TRBJ1-3, with D possibly being TRBD1 (5 bases). Germline assignment: CDR1 LNHDA and CDR2 SQIVND (reference sequence). The CDR3 spans 14 residues. V was cut by 7 bases and J by 0 bases, with 10 bases left in between. The DNA of the CDR3 is TGTGCCAGTAAAGGGGTTTACTCTGGAAACACCATATATTTT. Residues: CASKGVYSGNTIYF.

This clone has more than one count but fewer than ten. The gene calls are TRBV28 and TRBJ1-4; 7 bases fit TRBD1. The CDR3 length is 14 residues. Losses at the gene ends were 6 bases for V and 16 bases for J; bases not matched to a gene: 17. Germline V gene lookup returns CDR1 MDHEN and CDR2 SYDVKM. The CDR3 loop reads CASRTTGTVVPPFF. DNA of the CDR3: TGTGCCAGCAGGACAACCGGGACAGTTGTTCCCCCGTTTTTT. The complete variable domain, with remaining parts taken from reference TRBV28 and TRBJ1-4, reads DVKVTQSSRYLVKRTGEKVFLECVQDMDHENMFWYRQDPGLGLRLIYFSYDVKMKEKGDIPEGYSVSREKKERFSLILESASTNQTSMYLCASRTTGTVVPPFFGSGTQLSVL.

This clone showed up just a few times. Here the CDR3 DNA reads TGTGCCAGCAGCCAACCAGGGCGCAACCAAGAGACCCAGTACTTC. Translating gives CASSQPGRNQETQYF. The gene calls are TRBV7-2 and TRBJ2-5, with TRBD1 as a possible D gene (5 bases). CDR1 is SGHTA, CDR2 FQGNSA, per germline. Deletions cut 5 bases from V and 0 bases from J, with 13 bases between. This CDR3 is 15 amino acids long. Based on the CDR3 plus reference TRBV7-2 and TRBJ2-5, the full variable domain is GAGVSQSPSNKVTEKGKDVELRCDPISGHTALYWYRQSLGQGLEFLIYFQGNSAPDKSGLPSDRFSAERTGGSVSTLTIQRTQQEDSAVYLCASSQPGRNQETQYFGPGTRLLVL.

The rearrangement uses TRBV2 and TRBJ1-5; 8 nucleotides line up with TRBD1. V gave up 8 bases and J gave up 4 bases; unmatched junction bases: 7. CDR1 is SNHLY, CDR2 FYNNEI, per germline. This CDR3 has 14 residues. The CDR3 region is CASGGQGGNQPQHF. CDR3 coding DNA: TGTGCCAGCGGAGGACAGGGTGGGAATCAGCCCCAGCATTTT.

The chain carries TRBV7-2 and TRBJ1-1; no clear D gene. The germline V gene encodes CDR1 SGHTA and CDR2 FQGNSA. The CDR3 extends over 15 amino acids. V dropped 0 bases and J dropped 7 bases, with 15 bases sitting between them. The CDR3 nucleotides are TGTGCCAGCAGCTTAGCCTCGGGGAATCGGGGTGAAGCTTTCTTT. Translation gives CASSLASGNRGEAFF.